The 18 T cell receptor beta chains given below trace back to one sample, sequenced in a study of blood T cell repertoires in COVID-19. Libraries were prepared by immunoSEQ multiplex PCR; TCRdb keeps only in-frame clonotypes and omits some of them. The top ten clones hold about 5.1% of a sample with roughly 230,000 clones, around 85% of them seen once. Source material: peripheral blood. Every receptor here comes from a man in his forties or fifties with COVID-19, enrolled during active disease.

J is TRBJ1-6 and V is TRBV11-1; a possible D gene is TRBD1 (6 bases). The V gene's germline CDR1 is SGHAT and CDR2 FQDESV (reference sequence). The CDR3 is 14 amino acids. Trimming left V 4 bases short and J 10 bases short, with 14 bases between. The CDR3 is CASSSQTGNSPLHF. The DNA of the CDR3 is TGTGCCAGCAGCTCACAAACAGGGAACTCACCCCTCCACTTT.

The chain recombines TRBV9 with TRBJ2-2; TRBD1 matches 8 bases. In germline, CDR1 is SGDLS, CDR2 YYNGEE. J lost 4 bases, V lost 0 bases, and 8 bases had no gene match. This CDR3 has 17 residues. The CDR3 is CASSVVQGAPTTGELFF. The CDR3 DNA sequence: TGTGCCAGCAGCGTAGTGCAGGGGGCCCCCACCACCGGGGAGCTGTTTTTT.

V and J are TRBV4-3 and TRBJ2-1; D is uncertain. This CDR3 has 14 amino acids. Trimming left V 0 bases short and J 6 bases short, with 9 bases between. Looked up from germline, CDR1 is LGHNA and CDR2 is YSLEER. CDR3 bases: TGCGCCAGCAGCCAAGATCTTGGCTTCAATGAGCAGTTCTTC. As protein: CASSQDLGFNEQFF.

The chain carries TRBV24-1 and TRBJ2-7, with 7 nucleotides matching TRBD1. The CDR3 extends over 14 amino acids. The germline CDR1 and CDR2 sequences are KGHDR and SFDVKD. V lost 6 bases, J lost 0 bases, and 4 bases stayed unmatched. The CDR3 sequence is CATSSSGGSYEQYF. In DNA form, the CDR3 reads TGTGCCACCAGTTCGTCAGGGGGCTCCTACGAGCAGTACTTC.

The chain couples TRBV24-1 to TRBJ2-5; 13 nucleotides align to TRBD2. This CDR3 has 16 residues. The ends lost 5 bases at V and 5 bases at J; junction bases unmatched: 7. From germline, CDR1 is KGHDR and CDR2 SFDVKD. The CDR3 nucleotides read TGTGCCACCAGTGCACTAGCGGGGGGGCCATCCGAGACCCAGTACTTC. It is translated as CATSALAGGPSETQYF.

The gene calls are TRBV5-4 and TRBJ2-5; perhaps TRBD2 as D (6 bases). This CDR3 has 16 residues. Trimming cost V 4 bases and J 5 bases, with 21 bases left between them. Germline V lookup: CDR1 SGHNT, CDR2 YYREEE (reference sequence). CDR3 protein: CASSPGDVGTWETQYF. In DNA form, the CDR3 reads TGTGCCAGCAGCCCGGGGGACGTCGGAACGTGGGAGACCCAGTACTTC.

This rearrangement joins TRBV19 to TRBJ1-2, with 8 bases lining up with TRBD1. The CDR3 runs to 15 residues. The ends lost 3 bases at V and 4 bases at J; junction bases unmatched: 7. In germline, CDR1 is LNHDA, CDR2 SQIVND (reference sequence). CDR3 bases: TGTGCCAGTAGTATTCCCTTCGACAGGGGCTATGGCTACACCTTC. Its protein is CASSIPFDRGYGYTF.

The chain couples TRBV3-1 (or the pseudogene TRBV3-2) to TRBJ1-1; D gene ambiguous. The CDR3 has 11 amino acids. In germline, CDR1 is LGHDT, CDR2 YNNKEL (reference sequence). V was trimmed by 6 bases and J by 8 bases, leaving 10 bases between them. The CDR3: CASRLSREAFF. In DNA, the CDR3 is TGTGCCAGCAGACTATCAAGGGAAGCTTTCTTT.

This sequence joins TRBV28 and TRBJ2-7; D is perhaps TRBD1 (6 bases). V lost 3 bases and J lost 5, with 14 bases in between. This CDR3 is 14 amino acids long. Germline V gene data show CDR1 as MDHEN and CDR2 as SYDVKM. The CDR3 bases are TGTGCCAGCAGTTTTCGCCGGACAGTCGACGAGCAGTACTTC. This gives the protein CASSFRRTVDEQYF.

This chain links TRBV9 with TRBJ1-2; D is uncertain. Trimming took 0 bases from V and 4 from J, leaving 10 bases between them. The length of the CDR3 is 14 residues. CDR1 is SGDLS, CDR2 YYNGEE, per germline. The CDR3 is CASSVEPGSYGYTF. The CDR3 bases are TGTGCCAGCAGCGTAGAACCGGGAAGCTATGGCTACACCTTC.

This rearrangement joins TRBV24-1 to TRBJ2-1; 7 nucleotides line up with TRBD2. Germline CDR1 KGHDR, CDR2 SFDVKD. This CDR3 contains 10 residues. The CDR3 nucleotides are TGTGCAGAGCGGGGCAATGAGCAGTTCTTC. Translating it yields CAERGNEQFF.

The chain is built from TRBV18 and TRBJ2-7; TRBD1 matches at 11 bases. V gave up 6 bases and J gave up 3 bases; unmatched junction bases: 4. Looked up from germline, CDR1 is KGHSH and CDR2 is LQKENI. The CDR3 totals 14 residues. CDR3 region: CASSRTGGVYEQYF. The CDR3 nucleotides read TGTGCCAGCTCTCGGACAGGGGGCGTCTACGAGCAGTACTTC.

This clone occurred a few times. This chain uses TRBV28 with TRBJ2-5; 7 nucleotides line up with TRBD2. Germline lookup yields CDR1 MDHEN and CDR2 SYDVKM. V shed 2 bases, J shed 5 bases, and the junction held 2 bases outside the gene matches. The CDR3 is made up of 13 amino acids. The CDR3 coding sequence is TGTGCCAGCAGTTTAACTAGCGTGGAGACCCAGTACTTC. It translates to CASSLTSVETQYF.

V is TRBV4-1 and J is TRBJ2-5; a weak D match, TRBD1 (5 bases). V was pared by 2 bases and J by 2 bases, with 9 bases between. Per the germline V gene, CDR1 is MGHRA and CDR2 is YSYEKL. The CDR3 length is 14 residues. The CDR3 nucleotides are TGCGCCAGCAGCCAATTTCAGGGACAAGAGACCCAGTACTTC. Translating gives CASSQFQGQETQYF.

The chain is built from TRBV15 and TRBJ1-2; the D gene is possibly TRBD1 (5 bases). V lost 2 bases and J lost 2, with 12 bases in between. The CDR3 runs 15 residues. Germline V lookup: CDR1 LNHNV, CDR2 YYDKDF (reference sequence). The CDR3, as DNA: TGTGCCACCAGCAGAACCCTCGGGGGGAACTATGGCTACACCTTC. It yields the protein CATSRTLGGNYGYTF. The full variable domain, with the rest looked up from reference TRBV15 and TRBJ1-2, is DAMVIQNPRYQVTQFGKPVTLSCSQTLNHNVMYWYQQKSSQAPKLLFHYYDKDFNNEADTPDNFQSRRPNTSFCFLDIRSPGLGDTAMYLCATSRTLGGNYGYTFGSGTRLTVV.

CDR3 in amino acids: CASSLVLAGPQYF. CDR3 DNA: TGTGCCAGCAGCTTAGTACTAGCGGGGCCCCAGTACTTC. V is TRBV11-2 and J is TRBJ2-7; 10 bases agree with TRBD2. The CDR3 contains 13 residues. Germline V gives CDR1 SGHAT, CDR2 FQNNGV. Trimming took 1 base from V and 10 from J; bases not matched to a gene: 4.

V usage is TRBV5-1 and J usage is TRBJ1-2; 7 bases are shared with TRBD1. The CDR3 has 17 amino acids. The germline gives CDR1 SGHRS, CDR2 YFSETQ. The trim removed 0 bases at V and 2 bases at J, leaving 10 bases unmatched. CDR3 residues: CASSLVAGGDLNYGYTF. CDR3 bases: TGCGCCAGCAGCTTGGTAGCAGGGGGTGACTTAAACTATGGCTACACCTTC. The full variable domain, with the rest looked up from reference TRBV5-1 and TRBJ1-2, is KAGVTQTPRYLIKTRGQQVTLSCSPISGHRSVSWYQQTPGQGLQFLFEYFSETQRNKGNFPGRFSGRQFSNSRSEMNVSTLELGDSALYLCASSLVAGGDLNYGYTFGSGTRLTVV.

The chain carries TRBV5-4 and TRBJ1-3; no definite D call. The V end was cut by 0 bases, the J end by 3 bases, with 13 bases between. The germline V gene encodes CDR1 SGHNT and CDR2 YYREEE (reference sequence). The CDR3 is 16 amino acids. CDR3 loop: CASSLGEREFGNTIYF. CDR3 nucleotide sequence: TGTGCCAGCAGCTTGGGTGAGAGGGAGTTTGGAAACACCATATATTTT.